The next 29 T cell receptor beta chains were all read from a single sample in a study of control samples from healthy donors and cancer patients. The repertoire was sequenced with immunoSEQ multiplex PCR; TCRdb's copy has only in-frame clones and lacks some. The sample contains 100,000 to 150,000 clones, 89% of which appear only once. Sequenced material: PBMCs. The receptor set was obtained from a man aged 45-65 years with head and neck cancer.

The V gene is TRBV6-5, the J gene TRBJ1-4, with D hard to call. Germline-derived CDR1 and CDR2 are MNHEY and SVGAGI. Between the trimmed V and J ends, which lost 5 bases and 4 bases, there was a span of 11 bases. CDR3 length equals 14 residues. The CDR3 sequence: CASSQWTDNEKLFF. The CDR3 DNA is TGTGCCAGCAGTCAATGGACGGATAATGAAAAACTGTTTTTT.

V is TRBV6-1 and J is TRBJ2-7, with D unclear. Between the trimmed V and J ends, which lost 2 bases and 1 base, there was a span of 6 bases. The CDR3 contains 13 residues. Per the germline V gene, CDR1 is MNHNS and CDR2 is SASEGT. The CDR3 DNA sequence: TGTGCCAGCAGTGAACAGGCGTCCTACGAGCAGTACTTC. Translating it yields CASSEQASYEQYF.

The chain recombines TRBV5-1 with TRBJ2-3; 8 bases agree with TRBD1. Germline-derived CDR1 and CDR2 are SGHRS and YFSETQ. V shed 2 bases and J 6 bases; nucleotides not matched to a gene: 8. This CDR3 has 15 amino acids. The CDR3 nucleotides read TGCGCCAGCAGCTTCAGGCGGGACAGGCTCGATACGCAGTATTTT. As protein: CASSFRRDRLDTQYF. Using reference TRBV5-1 and TRBJ2-3 for the parts outside the CDR3, the full variable domain is KAGVTQTPRYLIKTRGQQVTLSCSPISGHRSVSWYQQTPGQGLQFLFEYFSETQRNKGNFPGRFSGRQFSNSRSEMNVSTLELGDSALYLCASSFRRDRLDTQYFGPGTRLTVL.

The chain employs TRBV6-5 and TRBJ1-1; D is ambiguous. The CDR3 runs to 12 residues. Germline V lookup: CDR1 MNHEY, CDR2 SVGAGI. The V end lost 6 bases, the J end lost 7 bases, and 12 bases lay between the germline ends. The CDR3 loop is CASRSKTVEAFF. The CDR3 DNA is TGTGCCAGCAGGTCTAAGACGGTTGAAGCTTTCTTT.

The V and J genes are TRBV7-9 and TRBJ2-1; weak D call: TRBD1 (5 bases). Germline V lookup: CDR1 SEHNR, CDR2 FQNEAQ (reference sequence). The CDR3 runs to 15 residues. Trimming cost V 4 bases and J 2 bases, with 12 bases left between them. In DNA, the CDR3 is TGTGCCAGCAGCTCCCAGGGTAGGACCTACAATGAGCAGTTCTTC. Translation gives CASSSQGRTYNEQFF.

A single count supports this clone. The chain recombines TRBV28 with TRBJ2-1; the match to TRBD2 covers 9 bases. The CDR3 loop spans 16 amino acids. The junction had 13 bases not matched to a gene; V was cut back by 8 bases and J by 5 bases. CDR1 and CDR2 from the germline V gene are MDHEN and SYDVKM. CDR3 DNA: TGTGCCAGCTCAGTCCTTCGCGGGAGGGCCAACAATGAGCAGTTCTTC. Protein: CASSVLRGRANNEQFF.

This clone showed up just a few times. This sequence joins TRBV6-5 and TRBJ2-1, with 9 bases that match TRBD2. Germline V CDR1 and CDR2: MNHEY, SVGAGI. V lost 6 bases to trimming and J lost 7 bases; unmatched junction nucleotides: 10. The CDR3 extends over 15 amino acids. The CDR3 nucleotides are TGTGCCAGCAGCCCGATGGTGAGCGGGAGGAATGAGCAGTTCTTC. Translated, it gives CASSPMVSGRNEQFF.

This CDR3 reads CASSPLGRNTEAFF. The CDR3 DNA sequence: TGTGCCAGTAGTCCTCTGGGGAGGAACACTGAAGCTTTCTTT. The V call is TRBV19, the J call TRBJ1-1; D is unresolved. Trimming left V 5 bases short and J 1 base short, with 11 bases between. This CDR3 has 14 residues. Germline lookup yields CDR1 LNHDA and CDR2 SQIVND (reference sequence).

The chain employs TRBV19 and TRBJ2-2; no reliable D call. Between the trimmed V and J ends, which lost 5 bases and 1 base, there was a span of 20 bases. Germline-derived CDR1 and CDR2 are LNHDA and SQIVND (reference sequence). This CDR3 region has 18 residues. CDR3 bases: TGTGCCAGTAGTTCCACCTACGCTGGACGGAAGAACACCGGGGAGCTGTTTTTT. Its translation is CASSSTYAGRKNTGELFF.

The chain couples TRBV18 to TRBJ1-2; 8 bases fit TRBD1. CDR1 is KGHSH and CDR2 is LQKENI in the germline V gene. The CDR3 loop spans 13 amino acids. V lost 5 bases, J lost 4 bases, and 3 bases stayed unmatched. The CDR3 loop is CASSEDRAYGYTF. In nucleotides, the CDR3 is TGTGCCAGCTCAGAGGACAGGGCCTATGGCTACACCTTC.

The gene calls are TRBV18 and TRBJ2-1; D is possibly TRBD1 or TRBD2 (6 bases each). The V end was cut by 1 base, the J end by 12 bases, with 19 bases between. This CDR3 has 15 residues. CDR1 and CDR2 (germline): KGHSH, LQKENI. CDR3: CASSPQGQSEGGQFF. The CDR3 DNA reads TGTGCCAGCTCACCACAAGGACAGTCGGAGGGTGGGCAGTTCTTC.

The chain is built from TRBV7-9 and TRBJ2-2, with D maybe TRBD2 (6 bases). Trimming pared 2 bases from V and 2 bases from J, leaving 15 bases between. Germline V gene lookup returns CDR1 SEHNR and CDR2 FQNEAQ (reference sequence). The CDR3 loop spans 17 amino acids. In nucleotides, the CDR3 is TGTGCCAGCAGCTTATCATGGGAAGGACTAAACACCGGGGAGCTGTTTTTT. Protein product: CASSLSWEGLNTGELFF.

The J gene is TRBJ1-1, the V gene TRBV4-1, with D maybe TRBD1 (5 bases). This CDR3 is 16 amino acids long. Per germline, CDR1 MGHRA and CDR2 YSYEKL. Trimming shortened V by 0 bases and J by 3 bases, and 14 bases separated the two germline ends. CDR3 in amino acids: CASSQEPPDSYTEAFF. In DNA form, the CDR3 reads TGCGCCAGCAGCCAAGAACCCCCCGACAGCTACACTGAAGCTTTCTTT.

This chain uses TRBV24-1 with TRBJ2-3, with 8 bases aligning to TRBD2. The CDR3 extends over 16 amino acids. The V gene's germline CDR1 is KGHDR and CDR2 SFDVKD. V was clipped by 0 bases and J by 8 bases; unmatched bases: 9. The CDR3 reads CATSDLLAGSPATQYF. In DNA, the CDR3 is TGTGCCACCAGTGATTTGTTAGCGGGAAGCCCGGCTACGCAGTATTTT.

This chain joins TRBV3-1 (or the pseudogene TRBV3-2) and TRBJ2-1; 11 bases agree with TRBD2. Trimming cost V 1 base and J 5 bases; bases outside gene matches: 7. The germline V gene encodes CDR1 LGHDT and CDR2 YNNKEL (reference sequence). The CDR3 is made up of 17 amino acids. The CDR3 here is CASSQGGLAGGHNEQFF. The CDR3 DNA reads as TGTGCCAGCAGCCAAGGTGGGCTAGCGGGGGGCCACAATGAGCAGTTCTTC.

V gene TRBV19 combines with J gene TRBJ2-5, with D possibly TRBD2 on 6 matching bases. V lost 2 bases to trimming and J lost 2 bases, with 12 bases between them. Germline V gene sequence: CDR1 LNHDA, CDR2 SQIVND (reference sequence). The CDR3 loop spans 15 amino acids. Written as DNA, the CDR3 is TGTGCCAGTAGTATATACCGTGGGGGGCAAGAGACCCAGTACTTC. It yields the protein CASSIYRGGQETQYF.

The rearrangement uses TRBV5-1 and TRBJ2-7, with D possibly being TRBD2 (5 bases). CDR1 is SGHRS, CDR2 YFSETQ, per germline. This CDR3 has 12 amino acids. Trimming took off 1 base at V and 4 bases at J, with 6 bases between the two ends. The CDR3 loop reads CASSLTGYEQYF. The CDR3 DNA is TGCGCCAGCAGCTTGACGGGGTACGAGCAGTACTTC.

This chain connects TRBV19 to TRBJ1-3, with 8 bases matching TRBD1. CDR1 LNHDA and CDR2 SQIVND come from the germline V gene (reference sequence). Losses at the gene ends were 7 bases for V and 2 bases for J; bases not matched to a gene: 4. The CDR3 is 14 residues long. The CDR3 DNA sequence: TGTGCCAGTACCGCGACAGGGGCTGGAAACACCATATATTTT. Amino acids: CASTATGAGNTIYF.

The chain links TRBV5-4 to TRBJ2-3; 14 nucleotides agree with TRBD2. Unmatched junction bases numbered 7, after V lost 4 bases and J lost 3 bases. Germline V lookup: CDR1 SGHNT, CDR2 YYREEE (reference sequence). This CDR3 contains 17 residues. CDR3 in amino acids: CASSKGTSGSRTDTQYF. For the CDR3, the DNA is TGTGCCAGCAGCAAGGGGACTAGCGGGAGTCGGACAGATACGCAGTATTTT.

The rearrangement links TRBV4-1 to TRBJ1-6; D may be TRBD1 (6 bases). The germline V gene encodes CDR1 MGHRA and CDR2 YSYEKL. This CDR3 spans 16 amino acids. The germline V and J ends were trimmed by 0 bases and 8 bases, with 14 bases remaining between them. The CDR3 region has the DNA TGCGCCAGCAGCCAAGAGGGTGGGGGCCTGCATTCACCCCTCCACTTT. It specifies CASSQEGGGLHSPLHF.

The rearrangement joins TRBV24-1 to TRBJ1-1; the match to TRBD1 covers 10 bases. This CDR3 is built from 17 residues. The junction had 15 bases not matched to a gene; V was cut back by 9 bases and J by 3 bases. CDR1 KGHDR and CDR2 SFDVKD come from the germline V gene. DNA of the CDR3: TGTGCCACCTTTCTGGGTCGGGACAGGGGTTTTCACACTGAAGCTTTCTTT. Its translation: CATFLGRDRGFHTEAFF.

V gene TRBV4-2 combines with J gene TRBJ2-7; 11 positions match TRBD2. The CDR3 extends over 17 amino acids. Germline V gene data show CDR1 as LGHNA and CDR2 as YNFKEQ. Unmatched junction bases numbered 9, after V lost 1 base and J lost 4 bases. CDR3 amino acids: CASSQGAPTSGVYEQYF. As DNA, the CDR3 is TGTGCCAGCAGCCAAGGGGCCCCGACTAGCGGGGTTTACGAGCAGTACTTC.

This clone was observed a few times. The rearrangement links TRBV7-2 to TRBJ2-5; D gene uncertain. V dropped 5 bases and J dropped 1 base, with 20 bases sitting between them. The CDR3 is made up of 17 amino acids. CDR1 SGHTA and CDR2 FQGNSA come from the germline V gene. The CDR3 nucleotides are TGTGCCAGCAGCCCCAGACCCATGGGTCAACTCCAAGAGACCCAGTACTTC. This gives the protein CASSPRPMGQLQETQYF.

The V gene is TRBV6-6, the J gene TRBJ2-3; maybe TRBD2 (6 bases). V lost 0 bases, J lost 0 bases, and 7 bases lay in between. The CDR3 has 15 amino acids. Looked up from germline, CDR1 is MNHNY and CDR2 is SVGAGI (reference sequence). The DNA of the CDR3 is TGTGCCAGCAGTTACTCGGACTATAGCACAGATACGCAGTATTTT. Translated: CASSYSDYSTDTQYF.

This chain uses TRBV19 with TRBJ1-5; a possible D gene is TRBD1 (6 bases). The germline V and J ends were trimmed by 5 bases and 4 bases, with 15 bases remaining between them. CDR3 length equals 15 residues. Germline CDR1 reads LNHDA; CDR2 reads SQIVND (reference sequence). The CDR3 sequence is CASSVTGRGNQPQHF. The CDR3 DNA sequence: TGTGCCAGTAGTGTTACAGGGCGGGGGAATCAGCCCCAGCATTTT.

The chain recombines TRBV19 with TRBJ1-5; weak D call: TRBD1 (5 bases). CDR3 length: 14 amino acids. Germline V gene lookup returns CDR1 LNHDA and CDR2 SQIVND (reference sequence). V was shortened by 7 bases and J by 7 bases, with 17 bases between the two germline ends. CDR3 loop: CASTNTGGGQPQHF. In DNA, the CDR3 is TGTGCCAGTACTAACACTGGGGGGGGGCAGCCCCAGCATTTT. Full variable domain (rest looked up from reference TRBV19 and TRBJ1-5): DGGITQSPKYLFRKEGQNVTLSCEQNLNHDAMYWYRQDPGQGLRLIYYSQIVNDFQKGDIAEGYSVSREKKESFPLTVTSAQKNPTAFYLCASTNTGGGQPQHFGDGTRLSIL.

This clone was counted once. The rearrangement links TRBV30 to TRBJ1-1; the D gene is possibly TRBD1 (6 bases). The V and J ends lost 2 bases and 2 bases respectively, with 12 bases between them. From germline, CDR1 is GTSNPN and CDR2 SVGIG (reference sequence). The CDR3 consists of 14 residues. CDR3 sequence (DNA): TGTGCCTGGAGTCCCGACAGGAGAAACACTGAAGCTTTCTTT. Its translation: CAWSPDRRNTEAFF.

The genes are TRBV12-5 and TRBJ2-1; D is possibly TRBD1 (5 bases). The ends were cut back, 5 bases at V and 5 bases at J, with 28 bases in the middle. This CDR3 is built from 19 residues. From germline, CDR1 is LGHNT and CDR2 FRNRAP. Here the CDR3 reads CASGAGPRPGKIFDNEQFF. DNA for the CDR3: TGTGCTAGTGGTGCAGGGCCTAGACCCGGTAAAATTTTCGACAATGAGCAGTTCTTC.

The rearrangement links TRBV19 to TRBJ2-3; 14 bases match TRBD2. CDR1 is LNHDA and CDR2 is SQIVND in the germline V gene (reference sequence). This CDR3 contains 17 residues. V shed 6 bases, J shed 4 bases, and the junction held 9 bases outside the gene matches. The CDR3 loop reads CASSLGTSGSKADTQYF. The CDR3 DNA reads TGTGCCAGTAGCCTAGGGACTAGCGGGAGCAAGGCAGATACGCAGTATTTT.